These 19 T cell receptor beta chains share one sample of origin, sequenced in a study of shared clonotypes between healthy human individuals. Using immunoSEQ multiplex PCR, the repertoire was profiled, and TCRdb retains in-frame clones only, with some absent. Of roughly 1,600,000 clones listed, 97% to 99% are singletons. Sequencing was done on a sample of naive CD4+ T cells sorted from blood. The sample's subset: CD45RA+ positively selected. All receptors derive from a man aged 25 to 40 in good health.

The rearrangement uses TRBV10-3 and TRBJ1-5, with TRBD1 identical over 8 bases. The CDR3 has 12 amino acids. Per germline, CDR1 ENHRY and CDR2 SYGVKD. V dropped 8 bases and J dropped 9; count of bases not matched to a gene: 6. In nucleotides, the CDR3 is TGTGCCATCTCCGGGACAGGCCGGCCCCAGCATTTT. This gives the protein CAISGTGRPQHF.

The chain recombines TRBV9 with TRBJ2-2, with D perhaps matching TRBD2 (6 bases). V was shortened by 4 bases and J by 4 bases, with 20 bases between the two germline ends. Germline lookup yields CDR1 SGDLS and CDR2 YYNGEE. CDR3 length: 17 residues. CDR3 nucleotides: TGTGCCAGCAGCCCTACGGGACTTCCCCGGGGCACCGGGGAGCTGTTTTTT. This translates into CASSPTGLPRGTGELFF.

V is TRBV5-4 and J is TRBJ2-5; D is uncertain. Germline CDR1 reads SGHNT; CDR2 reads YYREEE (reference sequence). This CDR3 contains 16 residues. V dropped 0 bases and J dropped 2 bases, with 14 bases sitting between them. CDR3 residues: CASSLGSLWWQETQYF. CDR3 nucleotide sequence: TGTGCCAGCAGCTTGGGGTCCCTATGGTGGCAAGAGACCCAGTACTTC.

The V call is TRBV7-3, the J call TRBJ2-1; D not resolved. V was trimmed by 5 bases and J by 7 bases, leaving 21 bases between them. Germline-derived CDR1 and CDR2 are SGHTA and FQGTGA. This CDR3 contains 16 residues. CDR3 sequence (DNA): TGTGCCAGCAGCCCGGTGCCAGCGAGACATGGGAATGAGCAGTTCTTC. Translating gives CASSPVPARHGNEQFF.

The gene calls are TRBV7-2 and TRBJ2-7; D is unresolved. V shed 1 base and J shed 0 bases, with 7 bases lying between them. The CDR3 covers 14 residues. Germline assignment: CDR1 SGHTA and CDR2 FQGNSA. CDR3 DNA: TGTGCCAGCAGCTTAGTGAGACTCTCCTACGAGCAGTACTTC. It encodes CASSLVRLSYEQYF.

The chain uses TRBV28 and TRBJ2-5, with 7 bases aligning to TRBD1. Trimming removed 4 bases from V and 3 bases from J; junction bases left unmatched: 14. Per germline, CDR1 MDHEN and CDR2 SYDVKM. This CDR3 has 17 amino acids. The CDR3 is CASSSHPGQPREETQYF. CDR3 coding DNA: TGTGCCAGCAGTTCCCACCCGGGACAGCCTCGGGAAGAGACCCAGTACTTC.

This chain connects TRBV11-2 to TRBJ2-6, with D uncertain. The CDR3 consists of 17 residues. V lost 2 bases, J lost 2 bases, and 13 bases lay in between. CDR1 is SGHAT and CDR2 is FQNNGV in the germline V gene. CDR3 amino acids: CASSLPRSKPGANVLTF. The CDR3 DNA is TGTGCCAGCAGCTTACCGCGATCTAAACCTGGGGCCAACGTCCTGACTTTC. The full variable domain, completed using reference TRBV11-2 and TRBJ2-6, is EAGVAQSPRYKIIEKRQSVAFWCNPISGHATLYWYQQILGQGPKLLIQFQNNGVVDDSQLPKDRFSAERLKGVDSTLKIQPAKLEDSAVYLCASSLPRSKPGANVLTFGAGSRLTVL.

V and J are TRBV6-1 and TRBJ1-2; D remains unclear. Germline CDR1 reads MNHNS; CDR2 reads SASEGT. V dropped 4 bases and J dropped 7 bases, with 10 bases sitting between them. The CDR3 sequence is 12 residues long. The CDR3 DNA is TGTGCCAGCAGTGGAGTCGGTCGTGGCTACACCTTC. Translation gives CASSGVGRGYTF.

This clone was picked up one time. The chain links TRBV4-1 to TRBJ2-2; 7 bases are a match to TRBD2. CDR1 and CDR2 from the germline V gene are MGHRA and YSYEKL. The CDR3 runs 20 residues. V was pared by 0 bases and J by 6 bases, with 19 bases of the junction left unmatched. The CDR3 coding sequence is TGCGCCAGCAGCCAAGAGGGATCTGGGAATAGCGGGCGGAATTCCGGGGAGCTGTTTTTT. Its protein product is CASSQEGSGNSGRNSGELFF.

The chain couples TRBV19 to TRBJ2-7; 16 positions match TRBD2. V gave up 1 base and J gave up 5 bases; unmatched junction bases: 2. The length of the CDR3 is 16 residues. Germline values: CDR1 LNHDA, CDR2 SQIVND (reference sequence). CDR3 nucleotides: TGTGCCAGTAGTATAGCCGGGACTAGCGGGAGGGACGAGCAGTACTTC. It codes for CASSIAGTSGRDEQYF.

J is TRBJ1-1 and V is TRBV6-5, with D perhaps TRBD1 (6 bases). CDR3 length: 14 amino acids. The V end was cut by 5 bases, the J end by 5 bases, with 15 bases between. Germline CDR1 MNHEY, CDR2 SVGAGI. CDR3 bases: TGTGCCAGCAGTACTCGGGGGGCGCGGACTGAAGCTTTCTTT. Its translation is CASSTRGARTEAFF.

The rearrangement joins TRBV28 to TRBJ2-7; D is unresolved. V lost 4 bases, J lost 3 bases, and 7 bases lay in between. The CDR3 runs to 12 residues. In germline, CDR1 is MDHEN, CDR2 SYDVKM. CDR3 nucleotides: TGTGCCAGCAGTTCAACGCGCTACGAGCAGTACTTC. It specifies CASSSTRYEQYF.

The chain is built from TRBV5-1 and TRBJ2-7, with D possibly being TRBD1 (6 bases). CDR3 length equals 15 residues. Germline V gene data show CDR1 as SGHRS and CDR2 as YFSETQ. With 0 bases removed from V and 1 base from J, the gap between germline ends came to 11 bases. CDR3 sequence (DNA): TGCGCCAGCAGCTTGGGACAGGCCTTATCCTACGAGCAGTACTTC. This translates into CASSLGQALSYEQYF.

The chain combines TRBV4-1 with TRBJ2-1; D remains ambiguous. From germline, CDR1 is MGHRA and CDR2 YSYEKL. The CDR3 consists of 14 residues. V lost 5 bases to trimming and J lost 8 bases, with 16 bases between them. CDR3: CASSGRVGWYEQFF. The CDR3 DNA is TGCGCCAGCAGCGGGCGTGTAGGGTGGTATGAGCAGTTCTTC.

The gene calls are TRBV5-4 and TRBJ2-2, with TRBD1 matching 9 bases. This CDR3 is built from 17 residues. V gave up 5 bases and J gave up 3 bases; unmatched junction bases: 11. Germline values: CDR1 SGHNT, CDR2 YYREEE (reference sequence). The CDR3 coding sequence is TGTGCCAGCAGGGATGACCTCGGGACAGGGTACACCGGGGAGCTGTTTTTT. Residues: CASRDDLGTGYTGELFF.

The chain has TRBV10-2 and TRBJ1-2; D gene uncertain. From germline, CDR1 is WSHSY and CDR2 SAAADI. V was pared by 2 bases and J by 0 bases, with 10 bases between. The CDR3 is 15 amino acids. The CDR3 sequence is CASSERNTANYGYTF. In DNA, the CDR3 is TGCGCCAGCAGTGAGAGAAATACAGCTAACTATGGCTACACCTTC.

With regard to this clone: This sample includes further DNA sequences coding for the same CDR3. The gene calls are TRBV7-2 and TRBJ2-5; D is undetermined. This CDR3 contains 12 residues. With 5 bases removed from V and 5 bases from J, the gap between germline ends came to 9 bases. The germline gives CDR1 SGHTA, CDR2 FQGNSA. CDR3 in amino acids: CASSPLRETQYF. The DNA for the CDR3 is TGTGCCAGCAGCCCGCTCCGTGAGACCCAGTACTTC.

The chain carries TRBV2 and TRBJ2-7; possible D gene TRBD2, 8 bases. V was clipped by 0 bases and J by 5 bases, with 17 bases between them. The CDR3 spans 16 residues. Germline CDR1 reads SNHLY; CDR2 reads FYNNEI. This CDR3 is CASSEADRAGGDEQYF. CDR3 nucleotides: TGTGCCAGCAGTGAAGCAGACAGGGCGGGAGGTGACGAGCAGTACTTC.

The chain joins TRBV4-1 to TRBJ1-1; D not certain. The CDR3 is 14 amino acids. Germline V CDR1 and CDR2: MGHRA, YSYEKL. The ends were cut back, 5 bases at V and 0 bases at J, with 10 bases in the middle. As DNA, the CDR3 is TGCGCCAGCAGCACCGGAGATTTGAACACTGAAGCTTTCTTT. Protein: CASSTGDLNTEAFF.